The clone carrying this T cell receptor (beta chain) appeared many times. The authors used Ficoll-Paque density gradient centrifugation to separate PBMCs. The input was approximately 10 ml of fresh peripheral blood. The sample is drawn from a study of Graves' ophthalmopathy and Graves' hyperthyroidism. Trimming shortened V by 3 bases and J by 0 bases, and 8 bases separated the two germline ends. Germline V gene lookup returns CDR1 LNHDA and CDR2 SQIVND (reference sequence). The CDR3 totals 14 residues. Amplification of the TCR beta CDR3 regions used RNA transcripts (as template). A first-round RT-PCR used HTBI primers, followed by a second-round multiplex PCR. TCRdb itself ran the multiplex PCR reads through MiXCR, one entry per CDR3 protein. The sample lists 620,000 or so distinct CDR3 sequences, around a fifth occurring once.

This clonotype was sampled from a woman aged 18-30 years with stable Graves' hyperthyroidism. Some clones in this sample may be carry-over from other donors' samples. The sequencing sample was made of peripheral blood. The chain has TRBV19 and TRBJ1-1; D unclear. The DNA for the CDR3 is TGTGCCAGTAGTATTCAGGCGTTGAACACTGAAGCTTTCTTT. Translation: CASSIQALNTEAFF.